Listed below are T cell receptor beta chains from one sample, sequenced in a study of T cells of healthy individuals. TCRdb re-derived calls from the 5' RACE reads in MiXCR, one entry per CDR3 protein. In the table there are 35,000 to 45,000 distinct CDR3 sequences, approximately 4.5% of which are singletons. Source of these receptors: a human donor in good health. Each CDR3 is given without its conserved first and last residue.

V: TRBV11-2; J: TRBJ2-1; CDR3: ASSSLTGYEQF
V: TRBV6-6; J: TRBJ2-1; CDR3: ASSYSGSGGYNEQF
V: TRBV5-1; J: TRBJ1-1; CDR3: ASSSRDSRTEAF
V: TRBV12-3/TRBV12-4; J: TRBJ2-7; CDR3: ASSFPGSYEQY
V: TRBV7-3; J: TRBJ2-5; CDR3: ASSLNSGQETQY
V: TRBV12-3/TRBV12-4; J: TRBJ1-2; CDR3: ASSERTISNYGYT
V: TRBV11-3; J: TRBJ1-1; CDR3: ASSLGTVNTEAF
V: TRBV3-1; J: TRBJ1-1; CDR3: ASSQVSGTEAF
V: TRBV7-9; J: TRBJ2-2; CDR3: ASTLAGGKNTGELF
V: TRBV11-2; J: TRBJ2-3; CDR3: ASSLDYYTDTQY
V: TRBV6-5; J: TRBJ1-1; CDR3: ASTEGGRGLDTEAF
V: TRBV20-1; J: TRBJ2-5; CDR3: SASGDLATQY
V: TRBV11-3; J: TRBJ2-7; CDR3: ASSPTNSYEQY
V: TRBV29-1; J: TRBJ2-3; CDR3: SVAAGSTDTQY
V: TRBV12-3/TRBV12-4; J: TRBJ2-1; CDR3: ASGYSGGPLNEQF
V: TRBV6-2/TRBV6-3; J: TRBJ1-5; CDR3: ASSRTGGLHQPQH